The entry below describes one T cell receptor (beta chain). This sample was included in a study of control samples from healthy donors and cancer patients. TCRdb's table, derived via immunoSEQ multiplex PCR, lists solely in-frame clones and lacks some. The sample carries about 150,000 clones, 93% recorded once. The sample comprised blood. This receptor was taken from a man between 18 and 35 years old in good health.

CDR3 coding DNA: TGTGCCAGCAGCTTATTAAGCGGGAGGACGACCGGGGAGCTGTTTTTT. It translates to CASSLLSGRTTGELFF. V usage is TRBV7-8 and J usage is TRBJ2-2; 9 nucleotides agree with TRBD2. J was trimmed by 5 bases and V by 2 bases; bases with no gene match: 6. This CDR3 contains 16 residues. From germline, CDR1 is SGHVS and CDR2 FQNEAQ.